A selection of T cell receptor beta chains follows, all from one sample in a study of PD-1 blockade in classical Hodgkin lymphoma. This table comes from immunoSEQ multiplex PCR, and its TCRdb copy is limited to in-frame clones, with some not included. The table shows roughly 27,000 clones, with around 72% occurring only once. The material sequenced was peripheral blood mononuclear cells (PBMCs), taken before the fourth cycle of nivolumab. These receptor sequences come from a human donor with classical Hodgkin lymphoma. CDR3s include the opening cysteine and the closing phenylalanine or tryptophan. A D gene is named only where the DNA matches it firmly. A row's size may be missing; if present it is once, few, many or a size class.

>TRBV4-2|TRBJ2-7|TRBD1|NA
CASSHLWGDRGPEQYF
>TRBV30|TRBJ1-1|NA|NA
CAWSALNTEAFF
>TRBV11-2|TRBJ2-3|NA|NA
CASSLRSGGADTQYF
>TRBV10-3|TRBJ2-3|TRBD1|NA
CAISEKGQGGTDTQYF
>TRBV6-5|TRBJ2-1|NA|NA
CASSYSTDIEQFF
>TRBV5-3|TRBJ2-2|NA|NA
CARSFFRNPGELFF
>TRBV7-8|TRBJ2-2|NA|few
CASSSRTITGELFF
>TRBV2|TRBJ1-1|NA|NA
CASSGPQSEAFF
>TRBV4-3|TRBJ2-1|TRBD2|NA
CASSQEGLAGINEQFF
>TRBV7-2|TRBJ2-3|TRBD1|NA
CASSLRAQGTDTQYF
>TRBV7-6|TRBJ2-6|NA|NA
CASSPGQSSGANVLTF
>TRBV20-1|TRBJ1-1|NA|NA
CSARWQMKAFF
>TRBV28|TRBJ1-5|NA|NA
CASFGTRNQPQHF
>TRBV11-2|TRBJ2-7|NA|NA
CASSLTGRQQYF
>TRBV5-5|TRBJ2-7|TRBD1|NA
CASSSGQKDYEQYF
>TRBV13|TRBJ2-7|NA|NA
CASSLRAFEQYF
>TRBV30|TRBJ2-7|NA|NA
CAWSGQHVGQYF
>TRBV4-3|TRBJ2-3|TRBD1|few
CASSQGDRGTDTQYF